This passage covers 19 T cell receptor beta chains from one sample sequenced in a study of vaccination and CD4 T cells after COVID-19. Treatment reported: roughly 11-day PBMC culture with coronavirus spike peptide pools or control peptides (ViraFEST assay). The Oncomine TCR Beta short-read assay generated sequence data from the DNA of cultured CD4+ T cells. From the PCR reads, TCRdb called clonotypes with MiXCR, one entry per CDR3 protein. The sample yields about 19,000 distinct CDR3 sequences, approximately 42% seen once. These receptors have no known antigen. The sample was CD4+ T cells from blood, cultured in vitro, taken before SARS-CoV-2 vaccination. The receptors come from a human donor who had recovered from COVID-19.

CDR3 DNA: TGTGCCAGCAGGAACTACAGGGGGCGTGAGACCCAGTACTTC. Its protein product is CASRNYRGRETQYF. This chain links TRBV28 with TRBJ2-5, with 9 positions matching TRBD1. Unmatched junction bases numbered 7, after V lost 6 bases and J lost 5 bases. The CDR3 length is 14 residues. The germline CDR1 and CDR2 sequences are MDHEN and SYDVKM.

The V gene is TRBV29-1, the J gene TRBJ1-2; D gene unclear. The length of the CDR3 is 14 residues. CDR1 is SQVTM and CDR2 is ANQGSEA in the germline V gene. Trimming left V 1 base short and J 0 bases short, with 9 bases between. The CDR3 region has the DNA TGCAGCGTTGAAGCCTGGGTTCCTAACTATGGCTACACCTTC. This sequence encodes CSVEAWVPNYGYTF.

The chain has TRBV20-1 and TRBJ1-1; D not certain. CDR3 length equals 14 residues. Germline V gene lookup returns CDR1 DFQATT and CDR2 SNEGSKA (reference sequence). Trimming cost V 2 bases and J 0 bases, with 10 bases left between them. Here the CDR3 reads CSARSADLNTEAFF. The CDR3 DNA sequence: TGCAGTGCTAGATCGGCTGACTTGAACACTGAAGCTTTCTTT.

This clonotype showed up just a few times. The chain employs TRBV19 and TRBJ2-7; D may correspond to TRBD1 or TRBD2 (6 bases each). This CDR3 region has 15 residues. V was clipped by 6 bases and J by 5 bases, with 20 bases between them. Per the germline V gene, CDR1 is LNHDA and CDR2 is SQIVND (reference sequence). The CDR3 loop reads CASRRSWGAKDEQYF. CDR3 sequence (DNA): TGTGCCAGTAGACGTAGTTGGGGGGCCAAGGACGAGCAGTACTTC.

This clonotype was counted only a few times. This sequence joins TRBV11-3 and TRBJ2-5; no clear D. Germline lookup yields CDR1 SGHNT and CDR2 YENEEA. V lost 5 bases and J 4 bases, leaving 8 bases between the germline ends. CDR3 length equals 12 residues. The CDR3 sequence is CASSRGPETQYF. The CDR3 DNA follows: TGTGCCAGCAGCCGAGGACCAGAGACCCAGTACTTC.

This clonotype was recorded a few times. This chain connects TRBV20-1 to TRBJ2-2, with TRBD2 identical over 7 bases. CDR3 length: 16 residues. The trim removed 0 bases at V and 2 bases at J, leaving 6 bases unmatched. Germline V gives CDR1 DFQATT, CDR2 SNEGSKA (reference sequence). The CDR3 loop is CSARDPAGVNTGELFF. The CDR3 coding sequence is TGCAGTGCTAGAGATCCGGCGGGAGTAAACACCGGGGAGCTGTTTTTT.

This clonotype has more than one count but fewer than ten. The rearrangement uses TRBV7-9 and TRBJ2-5; 10 bases agree with TRBD2. With V trimmed by 3 bases and J by 0 bases, 4 bases remained unmatched. CDR3 length: 16 residues. Germline V gene sequence: CDR1 SEHNR, CDR2 FQNEAQ (reference sequence). CDR3 loop: CASSLVTSGYQETQYF. The CDR3 DNA follows: TGTGCCAGCAGCTTGGTGACTAGCGGGTACCAAGAGACCCAGTACTTC.

This clonotype showed up just a few times. This sequence joins TRBV12-5 and TRBJ2-7; D gene uncertain. CDR3 size: 11 residues. V was trimmed by 6 bases and J by 3 bases, leaving 6 bases between them. Per the germline V gene, CDR1 is LGHNT and CDR2 is FRNRAP. The CDR3 sequence is CASGSHYEQYF. In DNA form, the CDR3 reads TGTGCTAGTGGCTCTCACTACGAGCAGTACTTC.

This clonotype was recorded a few times. The chain recombines TRBV11-3 with TRBJ1-1; D perhaps matches TRBD1 (6 bases). Trimming left V 6 bases short and J 0 bases short, with 11 bases between. In germline, CDR1 is SGHNT, CDR2 YENEEA. There are 14 residues in the CDR3. CDR3 amino acids: CASSGGGVNTEAFF. The CDR3 coding sequence is TGTGCCAGCAGTGGGGGCGGAGTGAACACTGAAGCTTTCTTT.

The chain joins TRBV28 to TRBJ2-2; D not resolved. The CDR3 is made up of 12 amino acids. Germline V CDR1 and CDR2: MDHEN, SYDVKM. V dropped 5 bases and J dropped 9 bases, with 10 bases sitting between them. CDR3 bases: TGTGCCAGCAGTCCGCCGGTCCGGGAGCTGTTTTTT. Protein product: CASSPPVRELFF.

The chain couples TRBV28 to TRBJ1-5; a possible D gene is TRBD1 (5 bases). V lost 6 bases and J lost 1, with 16 bases in between. This CDR3 contains 16 residues. Germline CDR1 and CDR2: MDHEN and SYDVKM. The CDR3 DNA follows: TGTGCCAGCAGCCCCGGGTGGAAGGGGAGCAATCAGCCCCAGCATTTT. It translates to CASSPGWKGSNQPQHF.

This clonotype showed up just a few times. CDR3 in DNA: TGTGCCAGCAGCCCACTAGCGGCGGCCTCCTACGAGCAGTACTTC. This gives the protein CASSPLAAASYEQYF. J is TRBJ2-7 and V is TRBV7-6; TRBD2 agrees at 8 bases. Germline V gene lookup returns CDR1 SGHVS and CDR2 FNYEAQ. Trimming removed 5 bases from V and 0 bases from J; junction bases left unmatched: 6. This CDR3 contains 15 residues.

The gene calls are TRBV18 and TRBJ1-1; 7 nucleotides line up with TRBD1. Germline CDR1 KGHSH, CDR2 LQKENI. The CDR3 extends over 14 amino acids. V trimming: 6 bases; J trimming: 0 bases; junction bases outside the gene matches: 4. In nucleotides, the CDR3 is TGTGCCAGCTCGGGGGGACAGCTGAACACTGAAGCTTTCTTT. Translation: CASSGGQLNTEAFF.

This clonotype was picked up a small number of times. V and J are TRBV6-1 and TRBJ1-2; weak D call: TRBD1 (6 bases). Germline V gives CDR1 MNHNS, CDR2 SASEGT. The CDR3 totals 14 residues. Between the trimmed V and J ends, which lost 5 bases and 7 bases, there was a span of 17 bases. The DNA of the CDR3 is TGTGCCAGCAGTCCCGCGAAGACAGGAAGTGGCTACACCTTC. Its translation is CASSPAKTGSGYTF.

The chain employs TRBV7-9 and TRBJ1-1; 9 positions match TRBD1. Germline trimming cut 3 bases from V and 1 base from J; bases unmatched to any gene: 3. Germline CDR1 is SEHNR and CDR2 is FQNEAQ (reference sequence). CDR3 length: 15 residues. CDR3 amino acids: CASSFRTGANTEAFF. CDR3 DNA: TGTGCCAGCAGCTTCCGGACAGGGGCGAACACTGAAGCTTTCTTT.

This clonotype has only a few counts. The chain is built from TRBV27 and TRBJ1-6; D is unresolved. This CDR3 contains 15 residues. Trimming took 6 bases from V and 9 from J, leaving 18 bases between them. Germline V gene lookup returns CDR1 MNHEY and CDR2 SMNVEV (reference sequence). CDR3 DNA: TGTGCCAGCAGGACGACGGGGAGTGTCGCTTCACCCCTCCACTTT. Translated, it gives CASRTTGSVASPLHF.

This clonotype was detected a few times. The chain joins TRBV20-1 to TRBJ1-5; D might be TRBD1 (5 bases). The CDR3 is 17 residues long. V gave up 0 bases and J gave up 5 bases, with 20 bases separating them. Germline V gene sequence: CDR1 DFQATT, CDR2 SNEGSKA (reference sequence). CDR3 nucleotides: TGCAGTGCTAGAGAAGTCCGGGGCTGGGGGATTGATCAGCCCCAGCATTTT. Translating gives CSAREVRGWGIDQPQHF.

This clonotype was counted only a few times. The CDR3 sequence: CSAREARAEAFF. The CDR3 DNA follows: TGCAGTGCTAGAGAAGCCAGAGCTGAAGCTTTCTTT. V is TRBV20-1 and J is TRBJ1-1, with D uncertain. The CDR3 is 12 residues long. Germline V gives CDR1 DFQATT, CDR2 SNEGSKA (reference sequence). V gave up 0 bases and J gave up 6 bases, with 8 bases separating them.

The rearrangement uses TRBV24-1 and TRBJ1-5; TRBD1 matches at 8 bases. The V and J ends lost 4 bases and 2 bases, in that order; junction bases with no gene match: 3. CDR1 and CDR2 from the germline V gene are KGHDR and SFDVKD. This CDR3 comprises 15 residues. DNA of the CDR3: TGTGCCACCAGTGACCCGACAGGGGGCAATCAGCCCCAGCATTTT. Protein sequence: CATSDPTGGNQPQHF.